Each of the 23 T cell receptor beta chains below was sequenced from the same sample in a study of siplizumab effects on memory and regulatory T cells. Profiled with immunoSEQ multiplex PCR; TCRdb holds only in-frame clones, not every one. The top ten clones hold under 2% of a sample with some 110,000 clones, around 94% of them seen once. Sequenced input: non-Treg CD4+ T cells sorted from blood. All receptors derive from a human donor in good health.

The V and J genes are TRBV30 and TRBJ1-4; possible D gene TRBD1, 5 bases. Germline CDR1 is GTSNPN and CDR2 is SVGIG (reference sequence). V shed 0 bases and J shed 5 bases, with 10 bases lying between them. The CDR3 length is 14 residues. This CDR3 reads CAWSVLTGNEKLFF. The CDR3 bases are TGTGCCTGGAGTGTACTAACAGGAAATGAAAAACTGTTTTTT.

The rearrangement links TRBV10-3 to TRBJ2-7, with 9 nucleotides matching TRBD1. The CDR3 runs to 17 residues. V lost 0 bases and J lost 0; bases outside the gene matches: 6. Germline CDR1 and CDR2: ENHRY and SYGVKD. CDR3 coding DNA: TGTGCCATCAGTGAGTCTGTCGGGACAGGGTTCTCCTACGAGCAGTACTTC. This sequence encodes CAISESVGTGFSYEQYF.

V is TRBV18 and J is TRBJ2-5; 7 nucleotides agree with TRBD1. CDR3 length: 13 residues. With 3 bases clipped from V and 3 bases from J, the junction kept 1 base outside the gene matches. Looked up from germline, CDR1 is KGHSH and CDR2 is LQKENI. The CDR3 loop is CASSPGQKETQYF. The CDR3 nucleotides are TGTGCCAGCTCACCGGGACAGAAAGAGACCCAGTACTTC.

The V call is TRBV29-1, the J call TRBJ1-2; TRBD1 is a possible D gene (6 bases). Trimming took off 6 bases at V and 2 bases at J, with 13 bases between the two ends. CDR1 is SQVTM, CDR2 ANQGSEA, per germline. This CDR3 has 13 residues. CDR3 sequence reads: CSVSPGENYGYTF. CDR3 nucleotides: TGCAGCGTGTCCCCAGGGGAAAACTATGGCTACACCTTC.

This chain joins TRBV18 and TRBJ2-2, with D perhaps TRBD2 (6 bases). Looked up from germline, CDR1 is KGHSH and CDR2 is LQKENI. Between the trimmed V and J ends, which lost 4 bases and 7 bases, there was a span of 7 bases. CDR3 size: 12 residues. CDR3 region: CASSRLGGELFF. The CDR3 DNA follows: TGTGCCAGCTCACGACTAGGCGGGGAGCTGTTTTTT. Full variable domain (remainder filled in from reference TRBV18 and TRBJ2-2): NAGVMQNPRHLVRRRGQEARLRCSPMKGHSHVYWYRQLPEEGLKFMVYLQKENIIDESGMPKERFSAEFPKEGPSILRIQQVVRGDSAAYFCASSRLGGELFFGEGSRLTVL.

The V gene is TRBV5-1, the J gene TRBJ2-1; 9 nucleotides line up with TRBD2. Per germline, CDR1 SGHRS and CDR2 YFSETQ. V was clipped by 0 bases and J by 7 bases; unmatched bases: 5. This CDR3 region has 15 residues. CDR3 region: CASSLVAGGRNEQFF. In DNA, the CDR3 is TGCGCCAGCAGCTTGGTCGCGGGGGGGAGGAATGAGCAGTTCTTC.

The chain's CDR3 is CASSRDSTYEQYF. CDR3 bases: TGTGCCAGCAGTAGGGACAGCACCTACGAGCAGTACTTC. The rearrangement joins TRBV6-1 to TRBJ2-7; 7 positions agree with TRBD1. The CDR3 loop spans 13 amino acids. The J segment lost 2 bases and the V segment lost 5 bases, leaving 3 bases of the junction unmatched. CDR1 is MNHNS, CDR2 SASEGT, per germline.

This clone has just one count. The genes are TRBV19 and TRBJ2-5; 10 bases line up with TRBD2. With V trimmed by 5 bases and J by 5 bases, 11 bases remained unmatched. In germline, CDR1 is LNHDA, CDR2 SQIVND (reference sequence). The CDR3 loop spans 16 amino acids. The chain's CDR3 is CASSGGSSGGWETQYF. CDR3 bases: TGTGCCAGTAGTGGAGGATCTAGCGGGGGCTGGGAGACCCAGTACTTC.

The chain has TRBV7-9 and TRBJ2-5, with 8 bases identical to TRBD1. The CDR3 runs 16 residues. The germline V gene has CDR1 SEHNR and CDR2 FQNEAQ (reference sequence). Trimming cost V 2 bases and J 4 bases; bases outside gene matches: 9. In DNA, the CDR3 is TGTGCCAGCAGCTTACAGGGGACAGGTCGGGGAGAGACCCAGTACTTC. Amino acid sequence: CASSLQGTGRGETQYF.

The V and J genes are TRBV6-5 and TRBJ1-2, with D possibly being TRBD1 (5 bases). CDR1 MNHEY and CDR2 SVGAGI come from the germline V gene. This CDR3 is 14 amino acids long. Between the trimmed V and J ends, which lost 6 bases and 8 bases, there was a span of 19 bases. In DNA, the CDR3 is TGTGCCAGCAGCCCCTATGGGGGAGGGATCGGCTACACCTTC. Translation: CASSPYGGGIGYTF.

This clone was seen just once. Other DNA sequences in this specimen translate into the identical CDR3. The V and J genes are TRBV6-5 and TRBJ1-1; possibly TRBD1 for D (5 bases). The V end lost 0 bases, the J end lost 0 bases, and 11 bases lay between the germline ends. Per germline, CDR1 MNHEY and CDR2 SVGAGI. This CDR3 spans 16 amino acids. The CDR3, as DNA: TGTGCCAGCAGTTACTCGAGTCAGGGCATGAACACTGAAGCTTTCTTT. Translating gives CASSYSSQGMNTEAFF.

A single count supports this clone. In DNA, the CDR3 is TGTGCCAGCTCACGGGACAGGACTAATGAGCAGTTCTTC. This translates into CASSRDRTNEQFF. The chain uses TRBV18 and TRBJ2-1; TRBD1 matches at 8 bases. The germline V gene encodes CDR1 KGHSH and CDR2 LQKENI. The CDR3 has 13 residues. V gave up 4 bases and J gave up 7 bases; unmatched junction bases: 3. The full variable domain, rest sourced from reference TRBV18 and TRBJ2-1, is NAGVMQNPRHLVRRRGQEARLRCSPMKGHSHVYWYRQLPEEGLKFMVYLQKENIIDESGMPKERFSAEFPKEGPSILRIQQVVRGDSAAYFCASSRDRTNEQFFGPGTRLTVL.

This clone occurred a few times. The CDR3 is CASCYQQPQHF. The CDR3 coding sequence is TGTGCCAGCTGTTATCAGCAGCCCCAGCATTTT. The rearrangement joins TRBV2 to TRBJ1-5; D ambiguous. Germline-derived CDR1 and CDR2 are SNHLY and FYNNEI. Trimming stripped 8 bases from V and 7 bases from J, with 9 bases between. The CDR3 loop spans 11 amino acids. Full variable domain (rest looked up from reference TRBV2 and TRBJ1-5): EPEVTQTPSHQVTQMGQEVILRCVPISNHLYFYWYRQILGQKVEFLVSFYNNEISEKSEIFDDQFSVERPDGSNFTLKIRSTKLEDSAMYFCASCYQQPQHFGDGTRLSIL.

V usage is TRBV6-5 and J usage is TRBJ2-7, with D possibly being TRBD1 (6 bases). V was cut by 0 bases and J by 2 bases, with 14 bases left in between. Germline V gene lookup returns CDR1 MNHEY and CDR2 SVGAGI. The CDR3 is 16 amino acids. The CDR3 protein is CASSYSGVGTTYEQYF. The CDR3 DNA follows: TGTGCCAGCAGTTACTCGGGGGTTGGGACAACCTACGAGCAGTACTTC.

The rearrangement uses TRBV4-1 and TRBJ2-5; the match to TRBD2 covers 12 bases. The J call may be faulty, since TRBJ2-7 better matches the DNA end. This CDR3 is built from 20 residues. Germline V gene lookup returns CDR1 MGHRA and CDR2 YSYEKL. DNA of the CDR3: TGCGCCAGCAGCCATCCGGGACTAGCGGGTACTCCTAAGGGGGCAGACGAGCAGTACTTC. Amino acid sequence: CASSHPGLAGTPKGADEQYF.

DNA of the CDR3: TGTGCCAGCAGTCTCCTCCCGACAGGCAACTCTGGAAACACCATATATTTT. It encodes CASSLLPTGNSGNTIYF. This sequence joins TRBV27 and TRBJ1-3, with D perhaps matching TRBD1 (6 bases). CDR3 length: 17 residues. V shed 5 bases and J shed 0 bases, with 17 bases lying between them. Germline V lookup: CDR1 MNHEY, CDR2 SMNVEV (reference sequence).

The chain couples TRBV10-3 to TRBJ2-7, with TRBD1 matching over 9 bases. The CDR3 loop spans 14 amino acids. Per the germline V gene, CDR1 is ENHRY and CDR2 is SYGVKD. Unmatched junction bases numbered 8, after V lost 9 bases and J lost 2 bases. Here the CDR3 DNA reads TGTGCCATATCAGGGGACAGGGACGCCTACGAGCAGTACTTC. It encodes CAISGDRDAYEQYF.

The gene calls are TRBV7-9 and TRBJ1-2, with a tentative D call TRBD1 (5 bases). V lost 6 bases and J lost 8, with 16 bases in between. The CDR3 extends over 13 amino acids. The germline gives CDR1 SEHNR, CDR2 FQNEAQ (reference sequence). CDR3 protein: CASSYSGTVGYTF. The CDR3 DNA is TGTGCCAGCAGTTACTCAGGGACGGTGGGCTACACCTTC.

The rearrangement uses TRBV6-5 and TRBJ2-3; the match to TRBD2 covers 11 bases. Trimming at V came to 4 bases and at J to 12 bases, leaving 6 bases not matched to a gene. This CDR3 has 13 amino acids. Germline CDR1 reads MNHEY; CDR2 reads SVGAGI. CDR3 nucleotides: TGTGCCAGCAGTTTTATACTAGCGGGAGTTCAGTATTTT. This translates into CASSFILAGVQYF.

V is TRBV18 and J is TRBJ2-4; no definite D call. V gave up 2 bases and J gave up 0 bases, with 5 bases separating them. The germline gives CDR1 KGHSH, CDR2 LQKENI. The CDR3 sequence is 14 residues long. This chain's CDR3 is CASSPDLAKNIQYF. The CDR3 bases are TGTGCCAGCTCACCAGACCTAGCCAAAAACATTCAGTACTTC.

This chain joins TRBV2 and TRBJ2-3; no clear D. This CDR3 spans 14 amino acids. The V end was cut by 1 base, the J end by 2 bases, with 7 bases between. Per germline, CDR1 SNHLY and CDR2 FYNNEI. CDR3 in amino acids: CASSEGLPTDTQYF. Written as DNA, the CDR3 is TGTGCCAGCAGTGAAGGGCTGCCCACAGATACGCAGTATTTT. Full variable domain (missing parts from reference TRBV2 and TRBJ2-3): EPEVTQTPSHQVTQMGQEVILRCVPISNHLYFYWYRQILGQKVEFLVSFYNNEISEKSEIFDDQFSVERPDGSNFTLKIRSTKLEDSAMYFCASSEGLPTDTQYFGPGTRLTVL.

The chain couples TRBV7-9 to TRBJ2-2; TRBD1 matches 7 bases. Germline V lookup: CDR1 SEHNR, CDR2 FQNEAQ (reference sequence). The J segment lost 5 bases and the V segment lost 5 bases, leaving 2 bases of the junction unmatched. The CDR3 contains 13 residues. In nucleotides, the CDR3 is TGTGCCAGCAGCCCGACAGGGACCGGGGAGCTGTTTTTT. It yields the protein CASSPTGTGELFF.

The chain is built from TRBV5-5 and TRBJ1-1, with unresolved D. Germline V lookup: CDR1 SGHKS, CDR2 YYEKEE (reference sequence). V lost 1 base and J 6 bases, leaving 13 bases between the germline ends. The CDR3 sequence is 14 residues long. As DNA, the CDR3 is TGTGCCAGCAGCTTGACGCCATTAACATCTGAAGCTTTCTTT. Its protein is CASSLTPLTSEAFF.